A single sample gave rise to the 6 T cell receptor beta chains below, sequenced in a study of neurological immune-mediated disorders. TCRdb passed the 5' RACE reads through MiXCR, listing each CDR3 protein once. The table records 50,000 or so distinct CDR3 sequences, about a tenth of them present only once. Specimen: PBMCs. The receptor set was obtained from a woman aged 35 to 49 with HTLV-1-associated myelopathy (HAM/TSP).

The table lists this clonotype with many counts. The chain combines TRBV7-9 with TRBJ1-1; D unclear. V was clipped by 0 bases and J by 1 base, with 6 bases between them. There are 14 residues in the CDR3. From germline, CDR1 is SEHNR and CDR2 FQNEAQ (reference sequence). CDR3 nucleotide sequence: TGTGCCAGCAGCTTAGCGGACGGGAACACTGAAGCTTTCTTT. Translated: CASSLADGNTEAFF.

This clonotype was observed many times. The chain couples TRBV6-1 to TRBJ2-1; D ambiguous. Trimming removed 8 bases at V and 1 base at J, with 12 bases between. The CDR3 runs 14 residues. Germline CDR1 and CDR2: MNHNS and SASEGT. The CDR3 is CASLGDGSYNEQFF. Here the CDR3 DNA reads TGTGCCAGCCTTGGTGACGGGTCCTACAATGAGCAGTTCTTC.

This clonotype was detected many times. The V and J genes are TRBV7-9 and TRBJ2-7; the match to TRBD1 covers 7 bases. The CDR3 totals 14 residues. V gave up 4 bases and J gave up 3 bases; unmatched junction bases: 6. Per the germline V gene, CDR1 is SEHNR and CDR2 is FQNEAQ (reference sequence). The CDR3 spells CASSSQGMHYEQYF. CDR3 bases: TGTGCCAGCAGCTCACAGGGGATGCACTACGAGCAGTACTTC. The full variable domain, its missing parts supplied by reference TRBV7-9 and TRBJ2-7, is DTGVSQNPRHKITKRGQNVTFRCDPISEHNRLYWYRQTLGQGPEFLTYFQNEAQLEKSRLLSDRFSAERPKGSFSTLEIQRTEQGDSAMYLCASSSQGMHYEQYFGPGTRLTVT.

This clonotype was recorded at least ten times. CDR3 nucleotide sequence: TGCAGTGCTAGGCCCCCGGGACACTATGGCTACACCTTC. Its translation: CSARPPGHYGYTF. The chain has TRBV20-1 and TRBJ1-2; D possibly corresponds to TRBD1 (5 bases). V lost 3 bases and J 3 bases, leaving 11 bases between the germline ends. In germline, CDR1 is DFQATT, CDR2 SNEGSKA (reference sequence). The CDR3 contains 13 residues.

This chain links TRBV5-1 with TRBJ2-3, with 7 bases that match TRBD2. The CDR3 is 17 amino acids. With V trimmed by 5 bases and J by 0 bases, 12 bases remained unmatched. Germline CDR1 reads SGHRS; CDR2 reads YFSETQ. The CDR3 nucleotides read TGCGCCAGCAGATCACCCCCGGGGGGACCTAGCACAGATACGCAGTATTTT. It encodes CASRSPPGGPSTDTQYF.

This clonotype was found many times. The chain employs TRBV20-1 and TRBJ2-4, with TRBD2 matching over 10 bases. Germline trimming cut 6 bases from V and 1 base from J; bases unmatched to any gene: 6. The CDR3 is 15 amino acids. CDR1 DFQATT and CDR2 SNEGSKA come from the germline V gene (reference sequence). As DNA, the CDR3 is TGCAGTGCCGGAGCGGGGGGGCTGGCCAAAAACATTCAGTACTTC. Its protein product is CSAGAGGLAKNIQYF.